This T cell receptor (beta chain) stems from a study of T cell responses to AZD1222 COVID-19 vaccine. Study-level findings and limits: The donor group comprised mostly white British people and more females; the analysis possibly underestimated clonal diversity. The study reported that nearly half of spike-specific TCRs target unmutated variant regions. With dominance at 160-218 and 743-854, vaccine-associated CD4 TCRs spanned spike. Just five or six AZD1222 recipients were seropositive at baseline.

Clones were read by immunoSEQ multiplex PCR, and TCRdb kept only the in-frame ones, dropping some. The data show roughly 67,000 clones, approximately 90% seen once. This clone was seen a handful of times. Its antigen is not identified. The junction departs from germline at one end; a sequencing error may be responsible. CDR3 length equals 12 residues. The germline V gene encodes CDR1 KGHSH and CDR2 LQKENI. The chain links TRBV18 to TRBJ2-5; D is ambiguous. The starting material was peripheral blood, obtained 28 days after the second AZD1222 dose. This sequence was found in an adult who received the AZD1222 COVID-19 vaccine. CDR3 amino acids: CASSPTTDISHF. CDR3 coding DNA: TGTGCCAGCTCACCAACTACAGACATATCGCACTTC.